Included here is one T cell receptor (beta chain) sequence, with context. TCRdb re-analysed the reads in MiXCR, keeping a single row per CDR3 protein. The data hold roughly 250,000 distinct CDR3 sequences, with about 28% observed a single time. This sample stems from a study of kidney transplant recipient with SARS-CoV-2 infection. This sequence originates from a young adult male patient who had COVID-19 and was a kidney transplant recipient. Some T cells may originate from the graft donor. The material sequenced was a blood sample, taken at baseline and on roughly day 120 from a kidney transplant recipient.

Written as DNA, the CDR3 is TGCAGTGCTAGAGTTGGGAGTAGCACAGATACGCAGTATTTT. It is translated as CSARVGSSTDTQYF. J is TRBJ2-3 and V is TRBV20-1; D might be TRBD2 (5 bases). The V gene's germline CDR1 is DFQATT and CDR2 SNEGSKA (reference sequence). The CDR3 spans 14 residues. Trimming took 1 base from V and 0 from J, leaving 8 bases between them.